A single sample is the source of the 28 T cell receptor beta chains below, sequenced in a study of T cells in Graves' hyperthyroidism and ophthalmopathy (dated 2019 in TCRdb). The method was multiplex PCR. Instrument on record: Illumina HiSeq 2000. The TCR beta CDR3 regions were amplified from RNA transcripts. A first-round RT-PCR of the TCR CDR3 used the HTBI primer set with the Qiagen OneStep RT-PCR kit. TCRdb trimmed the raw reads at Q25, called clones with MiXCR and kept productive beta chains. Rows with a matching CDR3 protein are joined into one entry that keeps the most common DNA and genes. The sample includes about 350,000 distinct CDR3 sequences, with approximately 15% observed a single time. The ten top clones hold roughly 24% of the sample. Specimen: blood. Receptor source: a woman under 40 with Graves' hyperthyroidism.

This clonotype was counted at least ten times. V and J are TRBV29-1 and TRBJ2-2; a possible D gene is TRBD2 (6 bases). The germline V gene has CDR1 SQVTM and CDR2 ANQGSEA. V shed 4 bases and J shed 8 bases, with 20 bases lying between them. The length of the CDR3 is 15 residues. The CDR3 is CSVVSGRWGSGELFF. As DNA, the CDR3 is TGCAGCGTTGTATCGGGGAGGTGGGGGAGTGGGGAGCTGTTTTTT.

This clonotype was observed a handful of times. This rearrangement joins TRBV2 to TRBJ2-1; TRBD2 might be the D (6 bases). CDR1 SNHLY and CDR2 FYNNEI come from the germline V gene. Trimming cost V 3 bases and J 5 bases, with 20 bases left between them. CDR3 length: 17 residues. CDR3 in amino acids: CASSEEPTGSGNNEQFF. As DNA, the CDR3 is TGTGCCAGCAGTGAGGAGCCGACTGGTAGCGGAAACAATGAGCAGTTCTTC.

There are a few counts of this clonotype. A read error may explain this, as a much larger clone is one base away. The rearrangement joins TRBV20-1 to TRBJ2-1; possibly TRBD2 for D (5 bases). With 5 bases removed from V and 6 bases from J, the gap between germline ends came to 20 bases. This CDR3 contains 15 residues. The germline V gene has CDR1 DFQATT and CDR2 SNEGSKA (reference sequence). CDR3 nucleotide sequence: TGCAGTGCTCAGAGGCGGCTAGGTGGAGGCAATGAGCAGTTCTTC. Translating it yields CSAQRRLGGGNEQFF.

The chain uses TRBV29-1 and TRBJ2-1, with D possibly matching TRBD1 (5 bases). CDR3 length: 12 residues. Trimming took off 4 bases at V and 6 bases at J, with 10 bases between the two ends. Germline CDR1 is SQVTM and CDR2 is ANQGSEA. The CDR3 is CSVVGATNEQFF. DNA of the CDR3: TGCAGCGTTGTAGGGGCCACCAATGAGCAGTTCTTC.

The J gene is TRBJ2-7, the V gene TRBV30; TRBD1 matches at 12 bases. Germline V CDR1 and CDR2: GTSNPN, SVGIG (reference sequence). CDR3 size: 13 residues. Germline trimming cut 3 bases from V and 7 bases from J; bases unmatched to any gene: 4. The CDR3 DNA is TGTGCCTGGAGCCGGGACAGGGGGCTTGAGCAGTACTTC. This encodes CAWSRDRGLEQYF.

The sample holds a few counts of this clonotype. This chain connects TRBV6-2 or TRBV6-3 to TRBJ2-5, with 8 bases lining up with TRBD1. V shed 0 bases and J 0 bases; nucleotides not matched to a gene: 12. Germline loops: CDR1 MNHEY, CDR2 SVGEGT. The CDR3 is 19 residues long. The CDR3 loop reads CASSYSNLAGGSHQETQYF. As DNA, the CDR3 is TGTGCCAGCAGTTACTCGAATTTGGCAGGGGGCTCACACCAAGAGACCCAGTACTTC.

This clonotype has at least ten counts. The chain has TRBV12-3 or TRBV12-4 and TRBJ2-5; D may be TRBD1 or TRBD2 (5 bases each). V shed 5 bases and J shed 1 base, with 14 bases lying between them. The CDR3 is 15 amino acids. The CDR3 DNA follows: TGTGCCAGCAGTCTAGGGGACCGGTCCCAAGAGACCCAGTACTTC. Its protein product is CASSLGDRSQETQYF.

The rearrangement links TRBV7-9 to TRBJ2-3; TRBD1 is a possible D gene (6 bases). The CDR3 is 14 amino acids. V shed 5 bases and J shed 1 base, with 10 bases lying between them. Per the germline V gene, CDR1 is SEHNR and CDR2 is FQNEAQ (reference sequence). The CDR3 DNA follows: TGTGCCAGCAGCATACAGGGTGGCACAGATACGCAGTATTTT. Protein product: CASSIQGGTDTQYF.

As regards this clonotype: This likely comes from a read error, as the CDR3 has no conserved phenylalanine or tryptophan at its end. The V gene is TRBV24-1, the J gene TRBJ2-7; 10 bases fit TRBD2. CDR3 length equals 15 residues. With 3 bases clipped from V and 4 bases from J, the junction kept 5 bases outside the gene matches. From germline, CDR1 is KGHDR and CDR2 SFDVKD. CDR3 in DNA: TGTGCCACCAGTGATGGACTAGCGGACCAATACGAGCAGTACCTC. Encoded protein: CATSDGLADQYEQYL.

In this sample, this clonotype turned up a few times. CDR3 nucleotides: TGTGCCATCGGGACTAGCGGGAGTTACTCCTACAATGAGCAGTTCTTC. Protein sequence: CAIGTSGSYSYNEQFF. The rearrangement links TRBV10-3 to TRBJ2-1, with 14 nucleotides matching TRBD2. In germline, CDR1 is ENHRY, CDR2 SYGVKD. Trimming took 8 bases from V and 0 from J; bases not matched to a gene: 3. CDR3 size: 16 residues.

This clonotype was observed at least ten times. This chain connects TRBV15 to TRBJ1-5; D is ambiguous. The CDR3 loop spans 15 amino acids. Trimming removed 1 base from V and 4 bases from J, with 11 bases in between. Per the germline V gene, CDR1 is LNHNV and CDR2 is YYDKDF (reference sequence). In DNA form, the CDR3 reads TGTGCCACCAGCAGAGCGAGGGCGGGTAATCAGCCCCAGCATTTT. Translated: CATSRARAGNQPQHF.

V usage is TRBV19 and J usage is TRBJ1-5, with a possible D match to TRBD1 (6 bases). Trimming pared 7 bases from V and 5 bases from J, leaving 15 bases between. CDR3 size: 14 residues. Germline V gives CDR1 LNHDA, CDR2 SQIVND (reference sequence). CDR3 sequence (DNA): TGTGCCAGTACCCCGGACAGCGGTTATCAGCCCCAGCATTTT. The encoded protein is CASTPDSGYQPQHF.

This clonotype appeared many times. This CDR3 reads CATSRTYPVNTEAFF. CDR3 DNA: TGTGCCACCAGCAGAACCTACCCAGTTAACACTGAAGCTTTCTTT. This chain connects TRBV15 to TRBJ1-1; no clear D. With 2 bases removed from V and 2 bases from J, the gap between germline ends came to 12 bases. The CDR3 runs 15 residues. Germline V gene sequence: CDR1 LNHNV, CDR2 YYDKDF (reference sequence).

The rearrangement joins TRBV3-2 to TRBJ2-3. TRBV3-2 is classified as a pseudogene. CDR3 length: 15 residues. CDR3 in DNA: TGTGCCAGCAGCCAAGGGAGTTCGGGCACAGATACGCAGTATTTT. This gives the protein CASSQGSSGTDTQYF.

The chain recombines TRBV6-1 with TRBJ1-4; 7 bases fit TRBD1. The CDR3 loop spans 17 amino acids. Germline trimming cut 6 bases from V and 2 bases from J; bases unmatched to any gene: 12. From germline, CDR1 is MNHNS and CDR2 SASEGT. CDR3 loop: CASSRRQGGGTNEKLFF. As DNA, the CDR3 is TGTGCCAGCAGCCGCAGACAGGGAGGAGGTACTAATGAAAAACTGTTTTTT.

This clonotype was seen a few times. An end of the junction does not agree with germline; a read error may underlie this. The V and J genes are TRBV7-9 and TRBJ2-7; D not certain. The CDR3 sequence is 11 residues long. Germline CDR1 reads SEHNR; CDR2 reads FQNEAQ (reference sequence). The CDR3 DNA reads TGTGTCAGCAGCCAGAGTCGCGAGCAGTACTTC. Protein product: CVSSQSREQYF.

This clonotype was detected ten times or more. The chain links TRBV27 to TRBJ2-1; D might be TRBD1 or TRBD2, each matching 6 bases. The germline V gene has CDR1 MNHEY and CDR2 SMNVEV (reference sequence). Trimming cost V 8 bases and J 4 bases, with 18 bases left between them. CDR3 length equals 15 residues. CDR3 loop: CASGGWGAGYNEQFF. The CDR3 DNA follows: TGTGCCAGCGGGGGTTGGGGGGCGGGGTACAATGAGCAGTTCTTC.

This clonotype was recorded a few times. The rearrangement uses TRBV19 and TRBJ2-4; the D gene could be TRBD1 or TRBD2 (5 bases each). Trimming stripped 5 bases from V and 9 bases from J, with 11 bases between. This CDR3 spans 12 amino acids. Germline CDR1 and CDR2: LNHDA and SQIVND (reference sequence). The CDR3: CASSWGGGIQYF. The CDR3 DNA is TGTGCCAGTAGTTGGGGTGGGGGCATTCAGTACTTC.

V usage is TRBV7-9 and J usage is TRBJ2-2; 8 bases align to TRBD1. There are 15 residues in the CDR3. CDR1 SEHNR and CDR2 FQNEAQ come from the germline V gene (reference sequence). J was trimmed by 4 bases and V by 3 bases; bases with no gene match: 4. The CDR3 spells CASSLTGVITGELFF. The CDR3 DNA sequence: TGTGCCAGCAGCTTGACAGGGGTGATCACCGGGGAGCTGTTTTTT.

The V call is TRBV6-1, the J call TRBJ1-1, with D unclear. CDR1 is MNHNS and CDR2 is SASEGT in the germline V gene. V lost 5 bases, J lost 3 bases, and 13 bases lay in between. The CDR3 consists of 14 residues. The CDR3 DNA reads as TGTGCCAGCAGTTCCCTAGACGGGGACACTGAAGCTTTCTTT. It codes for CASSSLDGDTEAFF.

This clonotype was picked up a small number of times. CDR3 protein: CASTKSEAFF. The CDR3 DNA reads as TGTGCCAGCACCAAAAGTGAAGCTTTCTTT. The gene calls are TRBV14 and TRBJ1-1; no firm D call. The CDR3 runs to 10 residues. Trimming removed 7 bases at V and 7 bases at J, with 7 bases between. Germline loops: CDR1 SGHDN, CDR2 FVKESK. The variable domain in full, with the rest retrieved from reference TRBV14 and TRBJ1-1, is EAGVTQFPSHSVIEKGQTVTLRCDPISGHDNLYWYRRVMGKEIKFLLHFVKESKQDESGMPNNRFLAERTGGTYSTLKVQPAELEDSGVYFCASTKSEAFFGQGTRLTVV.

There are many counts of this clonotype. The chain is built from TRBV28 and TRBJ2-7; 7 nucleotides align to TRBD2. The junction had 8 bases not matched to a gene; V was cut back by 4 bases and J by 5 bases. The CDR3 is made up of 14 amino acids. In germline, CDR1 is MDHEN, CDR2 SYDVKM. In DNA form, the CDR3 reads TGTGCCAGCAGTTCTCCCCGCGGGAGCGACGAGCAGTACTTC. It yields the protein CASSSPRGSDEQYF.

In nucleotides, the CDR3 is TGTGCCAGCAGCTTGGCAGGCTTCGGCACTGAAGCTTTCTTT. This sequence encodes CASSLAGFGTEAFF. The gene calls are TRBV5-5 and TRBJ1-1; D remains ambiguous. From germline, CDR1 is SGHKS and CDR2 YYEKEE (reference sequence). This CDR3 is built from 14 residues. The V gene lost 0 bases and the J gene lost 4 bases, with 10 bases spanning the gap.

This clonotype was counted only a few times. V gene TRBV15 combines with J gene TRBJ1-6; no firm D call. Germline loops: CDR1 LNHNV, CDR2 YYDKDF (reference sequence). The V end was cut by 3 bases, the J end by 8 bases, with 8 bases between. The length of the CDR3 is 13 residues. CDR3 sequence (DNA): TGTGCCACCAGCAGTGGCGGAGATTCACCCCTCCACTTT. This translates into CATSSGGDSPLHF.

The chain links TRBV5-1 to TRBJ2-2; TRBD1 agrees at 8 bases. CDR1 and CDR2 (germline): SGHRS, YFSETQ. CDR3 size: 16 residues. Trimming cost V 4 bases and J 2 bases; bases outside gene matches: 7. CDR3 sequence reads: CASSPFGQGNTGELFF. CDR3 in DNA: TGCGCCAGCAGCCCCTTTGGACAGGGAAACACCGGGGAGCTGTTTTTT. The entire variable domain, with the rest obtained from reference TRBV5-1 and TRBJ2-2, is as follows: KAGVTQTPRYLIKTRGQQVTLSCSPISGHRSVSWYQQTPGQGLQFLFEYFSETQRNKGNFPGRFSGRQFSNSRSEMNVSTLELGDSALYLCASSPFGQGNTGELFFGEGSRLTVL.

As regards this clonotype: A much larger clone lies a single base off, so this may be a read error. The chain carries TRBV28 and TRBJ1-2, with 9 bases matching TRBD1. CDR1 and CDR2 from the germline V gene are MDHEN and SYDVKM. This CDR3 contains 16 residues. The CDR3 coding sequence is TGTGCCAGCAGTTTGGGGAGACAGGGGGTTAACTGTGGCTACACCTTC. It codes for CASSLGRQGVNCGYTF.

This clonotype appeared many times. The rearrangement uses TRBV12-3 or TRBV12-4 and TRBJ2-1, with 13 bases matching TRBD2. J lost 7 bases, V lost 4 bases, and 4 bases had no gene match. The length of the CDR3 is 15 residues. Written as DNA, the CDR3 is TGTGCCAGCAGTTGGACTAGCGGGAGAAGGAATGAGCAGTTCTTC. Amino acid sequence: CASSWTSGRRNEQFF.

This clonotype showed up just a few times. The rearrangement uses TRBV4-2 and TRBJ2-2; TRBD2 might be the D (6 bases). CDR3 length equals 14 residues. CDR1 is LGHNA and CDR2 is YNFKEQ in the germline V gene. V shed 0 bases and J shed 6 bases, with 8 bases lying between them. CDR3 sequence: CASSQEGLPGELFF. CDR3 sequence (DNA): TGTGCCAGCAGCCAAGAGGGACTTCCCGGGGAGCTGTTTTTT.